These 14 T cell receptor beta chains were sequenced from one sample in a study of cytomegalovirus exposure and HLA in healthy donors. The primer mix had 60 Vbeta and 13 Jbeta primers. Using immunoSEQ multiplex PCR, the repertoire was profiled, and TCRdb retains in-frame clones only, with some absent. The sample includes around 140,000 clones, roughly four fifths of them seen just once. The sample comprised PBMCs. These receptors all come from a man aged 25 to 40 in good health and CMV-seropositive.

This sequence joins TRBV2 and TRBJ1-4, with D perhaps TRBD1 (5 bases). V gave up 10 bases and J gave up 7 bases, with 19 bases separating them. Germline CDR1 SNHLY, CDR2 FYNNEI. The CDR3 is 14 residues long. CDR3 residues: CATNREGRSEKLFF. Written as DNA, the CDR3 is TGTGCCACCAATAGGGAGGGGCGGAGTGAAAAACTGTTTTTT. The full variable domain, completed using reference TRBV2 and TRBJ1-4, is EPEVTQTPSHQVTQMGQEVILRCVPISNHLYFYWYRQILGQKVEFLVSFYNNEISEKSEIFDDQFSVERPDGSNFTLKIRSTKLEDSAMYFCATNREGRSEKLFFGSGTQLSVL.

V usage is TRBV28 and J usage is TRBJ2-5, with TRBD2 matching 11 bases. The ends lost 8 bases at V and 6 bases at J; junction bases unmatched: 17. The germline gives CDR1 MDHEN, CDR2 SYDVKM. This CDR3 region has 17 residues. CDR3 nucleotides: TGTGCCAGCCGATCGATGCTAGCGGGAGGACCTATGCAGACCCAGTACTTC. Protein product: CASRSMLAGGPMQTQYF.

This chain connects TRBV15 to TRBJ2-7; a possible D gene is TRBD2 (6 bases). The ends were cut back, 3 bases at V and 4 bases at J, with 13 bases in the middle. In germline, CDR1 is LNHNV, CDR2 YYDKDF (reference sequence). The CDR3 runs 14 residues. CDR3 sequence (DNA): TGTGCCACCAGCAGCTCAGCGGGTTTTTACGAGCAGTACTTC. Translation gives CATSSSAGFYEQYF.

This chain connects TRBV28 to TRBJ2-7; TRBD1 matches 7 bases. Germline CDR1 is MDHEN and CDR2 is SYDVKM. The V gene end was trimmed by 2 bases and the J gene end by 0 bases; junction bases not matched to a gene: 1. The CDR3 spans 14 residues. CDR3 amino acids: CASSLGTVSYEQYF. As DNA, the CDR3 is TGTGCCAGCAGTTTAGGGACAGTCTCCTACGAGCAGTACTTC.

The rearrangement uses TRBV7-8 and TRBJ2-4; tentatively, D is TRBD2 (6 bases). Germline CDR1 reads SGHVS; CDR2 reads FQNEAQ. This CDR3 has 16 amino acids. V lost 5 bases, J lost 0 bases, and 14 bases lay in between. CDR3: CASSPRAGSAKNIQYF. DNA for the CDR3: TGTGCCAGCAGCCCCCGTGCGGGGTCAGCCAAAAACATTCAGTACTTC.

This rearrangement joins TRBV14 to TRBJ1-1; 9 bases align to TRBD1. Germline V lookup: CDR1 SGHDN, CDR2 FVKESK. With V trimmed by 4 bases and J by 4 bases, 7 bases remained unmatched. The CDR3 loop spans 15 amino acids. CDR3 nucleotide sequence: TGTGCCAGCAGCCGAATACAGGGGGCAGCCACTGAAGCTTTCTTT. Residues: CASSRIQGAATEAFF.

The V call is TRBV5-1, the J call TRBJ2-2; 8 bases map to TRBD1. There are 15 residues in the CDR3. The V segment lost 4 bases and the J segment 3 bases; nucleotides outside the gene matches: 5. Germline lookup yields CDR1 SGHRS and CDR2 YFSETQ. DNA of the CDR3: TGCGCCAGCAGCCCTACGACAGGGGACACCGGGGAGCTGTTTTTT. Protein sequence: CASSPTTGDTGELFF.

In nucleotides, the CDR3 is TGTGCCAGCAGGGGAGCGGGAGGGCCTAACGAGCAGTACTTC. This sequence encodes CASRGAGGPNEQYF. The V call is TRBV28, the J call TRBJ2-7, with TRBD2 identical over 10 bases. The CDR3 covers 14 residues. Germline V gene lookup returns CDR1 MDHEN and CDR2 SYDVKM. V was pared by 6 bases and J by 5 bases, with 7 bases of the junction left unmatched.

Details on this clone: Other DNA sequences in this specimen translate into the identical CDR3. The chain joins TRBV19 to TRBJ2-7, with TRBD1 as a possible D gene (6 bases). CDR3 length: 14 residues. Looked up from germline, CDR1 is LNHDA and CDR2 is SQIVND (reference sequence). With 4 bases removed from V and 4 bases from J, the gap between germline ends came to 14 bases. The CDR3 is CASSTPGQEYEQYF. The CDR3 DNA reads TGTGCCAGTAGTACCCCGGGACAAGAGTACGAGCAGTACTTC.

The CDR3 region has the DNA TGTGCCAGCAGCTTAGGGGACAGGGGAGATGAGCAGTTCTTC. This translates into CASSLGDRGDEQFF. The rearrangement joins TRBV7-3 to TRBJ2-1; 10 nucleotides match TRBD1. CDR1 is SGHTA and CDR2 is FQGTGA in the germline V gene. The junction had 3 bases not matched to a gene; V was cut back by 2 bases and J by 8 bases. The CDR3 runs 14 residues.

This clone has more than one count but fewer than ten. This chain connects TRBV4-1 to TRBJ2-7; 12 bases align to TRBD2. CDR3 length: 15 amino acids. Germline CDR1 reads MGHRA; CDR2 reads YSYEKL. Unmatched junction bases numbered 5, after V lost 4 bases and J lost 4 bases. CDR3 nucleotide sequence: TGCGCCAGCAGCCCCCTGCTAGCGGGAGGGTACGAGCAGTACTTC. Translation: CASSPLLAGGYEQYF.

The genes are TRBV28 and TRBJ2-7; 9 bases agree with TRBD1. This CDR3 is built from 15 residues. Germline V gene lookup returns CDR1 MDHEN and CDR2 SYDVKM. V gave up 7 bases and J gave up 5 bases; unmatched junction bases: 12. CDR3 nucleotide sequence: TGTGCCAGCAAACGATCCGGGACAGGGCTCCACGAGCAGTACTTC. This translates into CASKRSGTGLHEQYF.

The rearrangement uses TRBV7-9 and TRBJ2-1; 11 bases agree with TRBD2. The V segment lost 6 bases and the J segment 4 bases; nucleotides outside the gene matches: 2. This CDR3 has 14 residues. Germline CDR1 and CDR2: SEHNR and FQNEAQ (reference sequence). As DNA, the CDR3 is TGTGCCAGCAGGGGACTAGCGGAATACAATGAGCAGTTCTTC. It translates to CASRGLAEYNEQFF.

CDR3 sequence: CASSRLAGKSSYEQYF. CDR3 nucleotide sequence: TGTGCCAGCAGCCGACTAGCGGGAAAGAGCTCCTACGAGCAGTACTTC. This rearrangement joins TRBV13 to TRBJ2-7, with 11 bases identical to TRBD2. From germline, CDR1 is PRHDT and CDR2 FYEKMQ (reference sequence). V dropped 5 bases and J dropped 0; count of bases not matched to a gene: 6. This CDR3 has 16 residues. The full variable domain, its missing parts supplied by reference TRBV13 and TRBJ2-7, is AAGVIQSPRHLIKEKRETATLKCYPIPRHDTVYWYQQGPGQDPQFLISFYEKMQSDKGSIPDRFSAQQFSDYHSELNMSSLELGDSALYFCASSRLAGKSSYEQYFGPGTRLTVT.